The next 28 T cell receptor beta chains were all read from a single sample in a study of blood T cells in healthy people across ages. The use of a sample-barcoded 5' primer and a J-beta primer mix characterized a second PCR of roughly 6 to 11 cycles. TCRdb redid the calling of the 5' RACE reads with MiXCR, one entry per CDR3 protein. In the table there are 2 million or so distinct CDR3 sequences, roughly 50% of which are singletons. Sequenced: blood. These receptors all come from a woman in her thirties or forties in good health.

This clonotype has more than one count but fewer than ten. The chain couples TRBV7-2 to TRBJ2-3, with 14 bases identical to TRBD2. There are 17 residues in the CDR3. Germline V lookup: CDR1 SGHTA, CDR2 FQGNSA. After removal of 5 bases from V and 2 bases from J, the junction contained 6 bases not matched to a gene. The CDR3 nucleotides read TGTGCCAGCAGCACCGGACTAGCGGGGGGCAACACAGATACGCAGTATTTT. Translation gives CASSTGLAGGNTDTQYF.

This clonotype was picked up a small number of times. The CDR3 reads CASSLERGPFYGYTF. CDR3 nucleotide sequence: TGTGCCAGCAGCTTAGAGAGGGGGCCTTTCTATGGCTACACCTTC. The rearrangement links TRBV7-2 to TRBJ1-2, with 7 bases matching TRBD1. CDR3 length equals 15 residues. Per the germline V gene, CDR1 is SGHTA and CDR2 is FQGNSA. Germline trimming cut 1 base from V and 4 bases from J; bases unmatched to any gene: 6.

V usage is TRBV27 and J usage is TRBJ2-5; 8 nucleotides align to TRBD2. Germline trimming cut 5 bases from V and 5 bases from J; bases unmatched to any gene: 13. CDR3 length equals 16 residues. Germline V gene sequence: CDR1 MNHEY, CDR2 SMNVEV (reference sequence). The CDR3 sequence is CASSHPGGPFGETQYF. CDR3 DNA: TGTGCCAGCAGTCACCCGGGGGGGCCTTTCGGGGAGACCCAGTACTTC.

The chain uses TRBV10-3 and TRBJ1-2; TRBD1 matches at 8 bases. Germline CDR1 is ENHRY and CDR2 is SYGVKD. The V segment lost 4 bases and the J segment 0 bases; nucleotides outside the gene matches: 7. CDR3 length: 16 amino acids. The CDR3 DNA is TGTGCCATCAGTGCGACAGGGGACAACCCTAACTATGGCTACACCTTC. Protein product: CAISATGDNPNYGYTF.

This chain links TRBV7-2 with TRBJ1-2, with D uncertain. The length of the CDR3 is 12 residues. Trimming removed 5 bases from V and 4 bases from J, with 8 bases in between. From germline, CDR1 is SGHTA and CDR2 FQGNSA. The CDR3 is CASSPVFYGYTF. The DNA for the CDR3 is TGTGCCAGCAGCCCGGTATTCTATGGCTACACCTTC. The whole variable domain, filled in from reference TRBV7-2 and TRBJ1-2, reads GAGVSQSPSNKVTEKGKDVELRCDPISGHTALYWYRQSLGQGLEFLIYFQGNSAPDKSGLPSDRFSAERTGGSVSTLTIQRTQQEDSAVYLCASSPVFYGYTFGSGTRLTVV.

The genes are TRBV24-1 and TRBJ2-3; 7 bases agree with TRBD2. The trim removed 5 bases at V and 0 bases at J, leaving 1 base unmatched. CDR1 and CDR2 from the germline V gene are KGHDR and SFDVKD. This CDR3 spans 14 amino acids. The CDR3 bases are TGTGCCACCAGTGCAGCGGGGAGCACAGATACGCAGTATTTT. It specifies CATSAAGSTDTQYF.

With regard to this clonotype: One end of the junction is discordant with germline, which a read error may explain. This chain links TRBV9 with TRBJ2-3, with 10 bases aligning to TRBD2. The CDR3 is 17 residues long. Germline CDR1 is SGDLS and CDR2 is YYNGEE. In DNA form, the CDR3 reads TGTGCCAGCAGCTCACCCGGAGCGGGGGGGAGCACGGATACGCAGTATTTT. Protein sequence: CASSSPGAGGSTDTQYF. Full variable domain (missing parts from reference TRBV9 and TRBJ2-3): DSGVTQTPKHLITATGQRVTLRCSPRSGDLSVYWYQQSLDQGLQFLIQYYNGEERAKGNILERFSAQQFPDLHSELNLSSLELGDSALYFCASSSPGAGGSTDTQYFGPGTRLTVL.

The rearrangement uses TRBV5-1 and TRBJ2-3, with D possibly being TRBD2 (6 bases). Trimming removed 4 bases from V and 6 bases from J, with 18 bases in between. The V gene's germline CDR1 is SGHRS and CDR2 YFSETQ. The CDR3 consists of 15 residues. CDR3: CASSPRTTQVDTQYF. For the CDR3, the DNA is TGCGCCAGCAGCCCAAGGACTACCCAGGTGGATACGCAGTATTTT.

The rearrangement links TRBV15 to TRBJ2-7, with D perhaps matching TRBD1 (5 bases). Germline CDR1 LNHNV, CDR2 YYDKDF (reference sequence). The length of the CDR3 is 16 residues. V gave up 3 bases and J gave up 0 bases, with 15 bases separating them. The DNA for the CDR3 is TGTGCCACCAGCAGGTTAGGAAGGGGAAGCTCCTACGAGCAGTACTTC. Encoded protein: CATSRLGRGSSYEQYF.

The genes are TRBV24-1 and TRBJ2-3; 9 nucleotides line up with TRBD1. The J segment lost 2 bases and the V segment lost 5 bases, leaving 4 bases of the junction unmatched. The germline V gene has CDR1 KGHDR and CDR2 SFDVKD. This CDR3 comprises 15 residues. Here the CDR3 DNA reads TGTGCCACCAGTGTACAGGGGGCGAACACAGATACGCAGTATTTT. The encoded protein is CATSVQGANTDTQYF.

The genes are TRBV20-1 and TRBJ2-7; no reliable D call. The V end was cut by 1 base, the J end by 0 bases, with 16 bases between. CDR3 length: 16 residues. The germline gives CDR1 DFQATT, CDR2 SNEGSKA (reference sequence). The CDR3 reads CSARGYGSSSSYEQYF. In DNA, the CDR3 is TGCAGTGCTAGAGGATATGGGTCATCCAGCTCCTACGAGCAGTACTTC.

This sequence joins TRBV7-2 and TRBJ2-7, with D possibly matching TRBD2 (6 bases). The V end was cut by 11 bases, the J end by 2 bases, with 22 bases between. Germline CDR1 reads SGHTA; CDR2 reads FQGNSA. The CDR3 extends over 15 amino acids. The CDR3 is CASVGMIAGTYEQYF. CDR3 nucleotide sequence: TGTGCCTCCGTCGGGATGATTGCGGGGACCTACGAGCAGTACTTC.

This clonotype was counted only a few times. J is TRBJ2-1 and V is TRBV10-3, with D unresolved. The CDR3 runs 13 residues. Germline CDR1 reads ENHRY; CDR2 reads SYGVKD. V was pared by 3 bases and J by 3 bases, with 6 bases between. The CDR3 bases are TGTGCCATCAGTGAAGGCAGCTACAATGAGCAGTTCTTC. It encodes CAISEGSYNEQFF.

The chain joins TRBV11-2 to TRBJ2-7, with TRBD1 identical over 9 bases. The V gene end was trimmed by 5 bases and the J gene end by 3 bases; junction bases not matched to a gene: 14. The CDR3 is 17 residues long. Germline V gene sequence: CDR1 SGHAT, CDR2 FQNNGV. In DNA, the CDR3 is TGTGCCAGCAGCCCAAGAACCCGGACAGGGGTCTACTACGAGCAGTACTTC. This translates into CASSPRTRTGVYYEQYF.

The chain's CDR3 is CASSLSSGGEQYF. In nucleotides, the CDR3 is TGTGCCAGCAGCTTAAGTAGCGGGGGCGAGCAGTACTTC. V is TRBV7-9 and J is TRBJ2-4, with TRBD2 identical over 9 bases. The last part of the DNA fits TRBJ2-7 better; the J call may be wrong. CDR3 length equals 13 residues. The germline V gene has CDR1 SEHNR and CDR2 FQNEAQ (reference sequence).

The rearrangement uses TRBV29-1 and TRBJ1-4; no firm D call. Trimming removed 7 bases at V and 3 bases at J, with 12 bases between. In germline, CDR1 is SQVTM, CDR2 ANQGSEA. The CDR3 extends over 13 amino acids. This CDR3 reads CSAHSGSNEKLFF. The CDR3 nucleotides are TGCAGCGCTCACTCGGGCTCTAATGAAAAACTGTTTTTT.

CDR3 DNA: TGCGCCAGCAGCCAGGGACAGTGGACAGATACGCAGTATTTT. It codes for CASSQGQWTDTQYF. This rearrangement joins TRBV4-3 to TRBJ2-3; TRBD1 matches 7 bases. The CDR3 length is 14 residues. From germline, CDR1 is LGHNA and CDR2 YSLEER. J lost 3 bases, V lost 3 bases, and 3 bases had no gene match.

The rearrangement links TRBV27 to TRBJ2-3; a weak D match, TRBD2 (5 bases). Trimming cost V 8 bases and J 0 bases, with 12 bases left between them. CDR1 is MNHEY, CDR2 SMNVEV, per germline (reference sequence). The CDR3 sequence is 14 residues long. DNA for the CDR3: TGTGCCAGCTCCATAACGGGAAGCACAGATACGCAGTATTTT. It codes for CASSITGSTDTQYF.

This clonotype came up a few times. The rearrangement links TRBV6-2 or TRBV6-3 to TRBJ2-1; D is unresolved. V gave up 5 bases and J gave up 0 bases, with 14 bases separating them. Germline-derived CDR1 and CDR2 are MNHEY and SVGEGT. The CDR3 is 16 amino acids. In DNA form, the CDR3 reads TGTGCCAGCAGTAACGTAATCTTCCGCTCCTACAATGAGCAGTTCTTC. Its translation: CASSNVIFRSYNEQFF.

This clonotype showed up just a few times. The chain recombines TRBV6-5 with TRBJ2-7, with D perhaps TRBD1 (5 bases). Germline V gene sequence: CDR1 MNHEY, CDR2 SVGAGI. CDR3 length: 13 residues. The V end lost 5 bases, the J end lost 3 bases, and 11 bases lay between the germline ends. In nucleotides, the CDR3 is TGTGCCAGCAGTAGAGGACATTACTACGAGCAGTACTTC. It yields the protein CASSRGHYYEQYF.

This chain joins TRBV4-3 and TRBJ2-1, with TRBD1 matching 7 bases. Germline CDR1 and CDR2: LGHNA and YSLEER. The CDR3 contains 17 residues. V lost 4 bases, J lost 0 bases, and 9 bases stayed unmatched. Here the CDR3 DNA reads TGCGCCAGCAGCCCAAGACGACAGGGTTCCTCCTACAATGAGCAGTTCTTC. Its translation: CASSPRRQGSSYNEQFF.

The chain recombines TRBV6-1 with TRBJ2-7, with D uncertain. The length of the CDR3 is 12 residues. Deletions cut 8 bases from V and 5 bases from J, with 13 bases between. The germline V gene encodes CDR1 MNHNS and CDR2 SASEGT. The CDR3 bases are TGTGCCAGCCTTGCTGGGGTCCACGAGCAGTACTTC. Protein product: CASLAGVHEQYF.

CDR3 in amino acids: CATEGTHYGDTQYF. The CDR3 DNA reads as TGTGCCACAGAAGGGACGCACTATGGGGATACGCAGTATTTT. This rearrangement joins TRBV28 to TRBJ2-3, with D perhaps matching TRBD1 or TRBD2 (5 bases each). The germline V gene has CDR1 MDHEN and CDR2 SYDVKM. The CDR3 has 14 residues. V was cut by 10 bases and J by 6 bases, with 20 bases left in between.

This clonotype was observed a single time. CDR3 amino acids: CASSRDSAHVYGYTF. DNA of the CDR3: TGTGCCAGCAGTCGGGACAGTGCTCACGTTTATGGCTACACCTTC. The rearrangement links TRBV6-6 to TRBJ1-2; 7 bases agree with TRBD1. The CDR3 is made up of 15 amino acids. CDR1 is MNHNY, CDR2 SVGAGI, per germline (reference sequence). V shed 5 bases, J shed 5 bases, and the junction held 11 bases outside the gene matches.

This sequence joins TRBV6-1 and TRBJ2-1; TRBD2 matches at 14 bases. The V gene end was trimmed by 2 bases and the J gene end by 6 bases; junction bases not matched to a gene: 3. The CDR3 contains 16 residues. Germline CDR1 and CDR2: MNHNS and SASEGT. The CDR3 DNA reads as TGTGCCAGCAGTGAATCTGGGACTAGCGGGAGCAATGAGCAGTTCTTC. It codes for CASSESGTSGSNEQFF.

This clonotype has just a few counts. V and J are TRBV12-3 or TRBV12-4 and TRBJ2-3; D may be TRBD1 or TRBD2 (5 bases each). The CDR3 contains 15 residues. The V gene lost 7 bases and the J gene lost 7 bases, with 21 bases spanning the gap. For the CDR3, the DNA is TGTGCCAGCATCTTTGGGACCCTAGCCTTAAATACGCAGTATTTT. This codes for CASIFGTLALNTQYF.

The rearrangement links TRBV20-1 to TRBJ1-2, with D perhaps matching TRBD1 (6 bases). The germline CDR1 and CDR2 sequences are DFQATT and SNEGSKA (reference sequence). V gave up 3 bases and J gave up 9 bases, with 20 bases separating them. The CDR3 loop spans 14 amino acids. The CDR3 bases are TGCAGTGCTAGGGAGACCAAGGGGGACCGAAGCTACACCTTC. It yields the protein CSARETKGDRSYTF.

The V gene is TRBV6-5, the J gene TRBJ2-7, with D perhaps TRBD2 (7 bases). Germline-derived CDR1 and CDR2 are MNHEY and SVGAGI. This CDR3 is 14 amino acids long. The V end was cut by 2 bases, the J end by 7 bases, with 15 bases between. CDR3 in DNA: TGTGCCAGCAGTTACGTTTCGGGGGGCAATGAGCAGTACTTC. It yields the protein CASSYVSGGNEQYF.